This is a list of T cell receptor beta chains from one sample in a study of neoadjuvant anti-PD-1 for oral cavity cancer. Method: immunoSEQ multiplex PCR; TCRdb's copy keeps in-frame clones and lacks some. The sample has tens of thousands of clones, 35% to 40% seen once. The sample in question was tumor tissue, obtained after nivolumab (anti-PD-1) treatment. The receptors stem from a person aged 35-79 years with oral cavity squamous cell carcinoma. The CDR3 runs from the conserved cysteine through the conserved F or W. D genes are given only for firm matches. Some rows mark clone size as missing; the rest say once, few, many or name a class of expanded clone.

abundance,v_gene,j_gene,d_gene,CDR3nt,CDR3aa
once,TRBV19,TRBJ2-2,.,TGTGCCAGTAGTATTCTAGGGGTCGACACCGGGGAGCTGTTTTTT,CASSILGVDTGELFF
.,TRBV2,TRBJ1-4,TRBD1,TGTGCCAGCAGTGAAGCGCTAGCAGGGGGCCCTGCGGAAAAACTGTTTTTT,CASSEALAGGPAEKLFF
many,TRBV7-2,TRBJ2-7,.,TGTGCCAGCAGCCTCGGCAACGACTACGAGCAGTACTTC,CASSLGNDYEQYF
.,TRBV7-9,TRBJ1-4,TRBD1,TGTGCCAGCACCTCCGGGACAGCAACTAATGAAAAACTGTTTTTT,CASTSGTATNEKLFF
few,TRBV5-8,TRBJ1-5,TRBD1,TGTGCCAGCACGGGACAGTCCAATCAGCCCCAGCATTTT,CASTGQSNQPQHF
.,TRBV6-5,TRBJ1-6,.,TGTGCCAGCAGTTTCGGTAATAATTCACCCCTCCACTTT,CASSFGNNSPLHF
few,TRBV11-2,TRBJ2-7,.,TGTGCCAGCAGCCACCGGGACGTCTACGAGCAGTACTTC,CASSHRDVYEQYF
.,TRBV6-1,TRBJ2-5,.,TGTGCCAGCAGTGAAATGGTGGCAGGTGAGACCCAGTACTTC,CASSEMVAGETQYF
.,TRBV6-1,TRBJ2-2,.,TGTGCCAGCAGTGCCTTAAGCACCGGGGAGCTGTTTTTT,CASSALSTGELFF
few,TRBV7-9,TRBJ1-1,TRBD1,TGTGCCAGCAGCCGCTGGGACAGCAACACTGAAGCTTTCTTT,CASSRWDSNTEAFF
few,TRBV5-1,TRBJ2-7,TRBD1,TGCGCCAGCAGCTTCACAGCTCAGGGGGACGAGCAGTACTTC,CASSFTAQGDEQYF
.,TRBV19,TRBJ2-3,TRBD1,TGTGCCAGTAGTGGGTCTTGGGGACAGGGAACAGATACGCAGTATTTT,CASSGSWGQGTDTQYF
.,TRBV30,TRBJ2-1,TRBD1,TGTGCCTGCATGACAGGGGGTGAGCAGTTCTTC,CACMTGGEQFF
.,TRBV14,TRBJ2-1,TRBD1,TGTGCCAGCAGCCAGGACAGGGGGAACCCCCACAATGAGCAGTTCTTC,CASSQDRGNPHNEQFF
once,TRBV27,TRBJ2-7,TRBD1,TGTGCCAGCAGTTCCAGTCCCGGGACAGGTTTGATGGCCTACGAGCAGTACTTC,CASSSSPGTGLMAYEQYF
many,TRBV6-1,TRBJ2-7,.,TGTGCCAGCAGCCAAAACTACGAGCAGTACTTC,CASSQNYEQYF
.,TRBV7-3,TRBJ2-6,.,TGTGCCAGCAGCCCACAGGTTACCTCTGGGGCCAACGTCCTGACTTTC,CASSPQVTSGANVLTF
.,TRBV25-1,TRBJ2-7,.,TGTGCCAGCAGTGAAGGGGCAGGGCCCTACGAGCAGTACTTC,CASSEGAGPYEQYF
few,TRBV28,TRBJ1-5,.,TGTGCCAGCAGTTTCGAAGGGACGGGCAATCAGCCCCAGCATTTT,CASSFEGTGNQPQHF
once,TRBV29-1,TRBJ2-7,.,TGCAGCGTTCCAGGTACGGGACAACACGAGCAGTACTTC,CSVPGTGQHEQYF
.,TRBV30,TRBJ1-2,.,TGTGCCTGGGGGGGATCCAGCAACTATGGCTACACCTTC,CAWGGSSNYGYTF
.,TRBV9,TRBJ2-5,TRBD2,TGTGCCAGCAGCGAGCCGGGACTAGCGGAAGAGACCCAGTACTTC,CASSEPGLAEETQYF
.,TRBV9,TRBJ1-2,TRBD1,TGTGCCAGCAGCGCCCCCCGGGACAGCAACTATGGCTACACCTTC,CASSAPRDSNYGYTF
.,TRBV11-1,TRBJ2-7,.,TGTGCCAGCAGCTCTCCGAGAAGGTTTGCCAAGGCAGGGAGCAACGAGCAGTACTTC,CASSSPRRFAKAGSNEQYF
.,TRBV28,TRBJ1-1,.,TGTGCCAGCAGTTTAATAGTTAACACTGAAGCTTTCTTT,CASSLIVNTEAFF
.,TRBV7-9,TRBJ2-7,TRBD2,TGTGCCAGCAGCCCGGGACTAGAAGACTACGAGCAGTACTTC,CASSPGLEDYEQYF
.,TRBV6-5,TRBJ1-1,.,TGTGCCAGCAGTTTTACGTCTAGGAACACTGAAGCTTTCTTT,CASSFTSRNTEAFF
few,TRBV14,TRBJ2-7,.,TGTGCCAGCAGCCATGGACCGGGACCGGGCTACGAGCAGTACTTC,CASSHGPGPGYEQYF
many,TRBV10-3,TRBJ2-7,.,TGTGCCATCAGTGAGCGGCGGGACACCTCCTACGAGCAGTACTTC,CAISERRDTSYEQYF
.,TRBV20-1,TRBJ1-4,.,TGCAGTGCTAGAGAAGAAAAACTGTTTTTT,CSAREEKLFF
.,TRBV5-8,TRBJ2-7,TRBD2,TGTGCCAGCACCCCCGGCGGGGGTTACGAGCAGTACTTC,CASTPGGGYEQYF
.,TRBV6-5,TRBJ1-5,.,TGTGCCAGCAGTTCAGGGGATCAGCCCCAGCATTTT,CASSSGDQPQHF
.,TRBV11-2,TRBJ2-3,.,TGTGCCAGCAGCTTATTGGGGGATGCCCTGTTCAATACGCAGTATTTT,CASSLLGDALFNTQYF
.,TRBV11-2,TRBJ2-1,.,TGTGCCAGCAGCTTACGGTATGAGCAGTTCTTC,CASSLRYEQFF
.,TRBV30,TRBJ2-7,TRBD1,TGTGCCTGCCTTTACAGAGATTCGTGGACAGGGGAATCCTACGAGCAGTACTTC,CACLYRDSWTGESYEQYF
.,TRBV7-3,TRBJ2-1,TRBD1,TGTGCCAGCAGCAAAGACAGGGTTTCCCAATCCAATGAGCAGTTCTTC,CASSKDRVSQSNEQFF
.,TRBV12-5,TRBJ2-6,TRBD1,TGTGCTAGTGGTTTAACAGGGGGATCTGGGGCCAACGTCCTGACTTTC,CASGLTGGSGANVLTF
.,TRBV27,TRBJ2-7,.,TGTGCCAGCAGTCCAAGGAGGAGGGGGGACGACGAGCAGTACTTC,CASSPRRRGDDEQYF
many,TRBV6-5,TRBJ2-1,.,TGTGCCAGCAGTTACGTCCGCGGGATCTACAATGAGCAGTTCTTC,CASSYVRGIYNEQFF
.,TRBV5-1,TRBJ1-1,.,TGCGCCAGCAGCCACGAGACAGGAGTGGCCACTGAAGCTTTCTTT,CASSHETGVATEAFF
.,TRBV6-6,TRBJ2-2,.,TGTGCCAGCAGTAAAAACCGGGCCCTCGCCGGGGAGCTGTTTTTT,CASSKNRALAGELFF
.,TRBV11-2,TRBJ2-1,.,TGTGCCAGCAGCCCCCGTAGGGAGGTTGATGAGCAGTTCTTC,CASSPRREVDEQFF
.,TRBV7-9,TRBJ1-6,.,TGTGCCAGCACTCAAGGGGTTAGCTCCTATAATTCACCCCTCCACTTT,CASTQGVSSYNSPLHF
.,TRBV18,TRBJ2-1,TRBD1,TGTGCCAGCTCACCACCGGGACAGGGAACTTTGTACAATGAGCAGTTCTTC,CASSPPGQGTLYNEQFF
.,TRBV11-2,TRBJ2-5,TRBD1,TGTGCCAGCAGCCGGGGACAGGCGCGAGAGACCCAGTACTTC,CASSRGQARETQYF
.,TRBV27,TRBJ1-4,.,TGTGCCAGCAGGGGGGCCCCCAATGAAAAACTGTTTTTT,CASRGAPNEKLFF
.,TRBV9,TRBJ2-3,.,TGTGCCAGCAGCGTAACGCGGCTAAGCACAGATACGCAGTATTTT,CASSVTRLSTDTQYF
few,TRBV18,TRBJ1-5,.,TGTGCCAGCTCACCGTCCTGGTTGGGGTCGGGTCAGCCCCAGCATTTT,CASSPSWLGSGQPQHF
.,TRBV5-6,TRBJ2-7,.,TGTGCCAGCAGCTTGATGGCCCCCGAGGCCTACGAGCAGTACTTC,CASSLMAPEAYEQYF
many,TRBV19,TRBJ1-5,TRBD1,TGTGCCAGTAGTACGGACAGGGTAGGCCAGCCCCAGCATTTT,CASSTDRVGQPQHF
.,TRBV27,TRBJ1-2,TRBD1,TGTGCCAGCAGGACAGGGGTGGCGGGCTACACCTTC,CASRTGVAGYTF
many,TRBV11-2,TRBJ2-7,.,TGTGCCAGCAGCTTATTCCTGGGAAGCTCCTACGAGCAGTACTTC,CASSLFLGSSYEQYF
.,TRBV4-1,TRBJ1-4,.,TGCGCCAGCAGCCAAGATTTTGGCGGTGCAACTAATGAAAAACTGTTTTTT,CASSQDFGGATNEKLFF